A selection of T cell receptor beta chains follows, all from one sample in a study of regulatory T cells in long-lasting Graves disease. TCRdb recomputed calls from the multiplex PCR reads with MiXCR, one row per CDR3 protein. The table shows a few hundred thousand distinct CDR3 sequences, with roughly 23% occurring only once. Sequences were derived from peripheral blood mononuclear cells (PBMCs), sampled when the disease was refractory, from a patient treated with antithyroid drugs. All receptors derive from a woman in her forties with Graves disease. CDR3s include the opening cysteine and the closing phenylalanine or tryptophan. The D gene is left open where the match is weak. Some rows mark clone size as missing; the rest say once, few, many or name a class of expanded clone.

cdr3_aa cdr3_nt clone_size d_call j_call v_call
CASSFGQGGWTQYF TGTGCCAGCAGCTTCGGGCAGGGTGGATGGACCCAGTACTTC many . TRBJ2-5 TRBV7-8
CASSWGLNKETQYF TGTGCCAGCAGTTGGGGACTAAATAAAGAGACCCAGTACTTC . TRBD2 TRBJ2-5 TRBV12-3/TRBV12-4
CASSRQGTETQYF TGTGCCAGCAGCAGGCAGGGTACAGAGACCCAGTACTTC many . TRBJ2-5 TRBV5-6
CASNRGGRLGNQPQHF TGTGCCAGCAACCGGGGGGGCAGGTTAGGCAATCAGCCCCAGCATTTT . . TRBJ1-5 TRBV28
CASSLNLGRASTDTQYF TGTGCCAGCAGCTTAAATCTCGGGAGAGCTAGCACAGATACGCAGTATTTT once . TRBJ2-3 TRBV7-2
CASSLLYPAGVTGELFF TGTGCCAGCAGCTTACTATATCCGGCGGGAGTTACCGGGGAGCTGTTTTTT . TRBD2 TRBJ2-2 TRBV7-3
CASSLSGREHAEAFF TGTGCCAGCAGTTTATCAGGGCGGGAGCACGCTGAAGCTTTCTTT . . TRBJ1-1 TRBV28
CSAGTGDPGGLFF TGCAGCGCCGGGACAGGGGACCCCGGGGGGCTGTTTTTT . TRBD1 TRBJ2-2 TRBV29-1
CASMENTGELFF TGCGCCAGCATGGAGAACACCGGGGAGCTGTTTTTT many . TRBJ2-2 TRBV10-2
CASSRKSPPNTEAFF TGTGCCAGCAGCCGAAAATCTCCTCCTAACACTGAAGCTTTCTTT . . TRBJ1-1 TRBV14
CASSLASGINYEQYF TGTGCCAGCAGCTTAGCTAGCGGGATAAACTACGAGCAGTACTTC . TRBD2 TRBJ2-7 TRBV7-6
CSVVAATEAFF TGCAGCGTTGTAGCGGCCACTGAAGCTTTCTTT . . TRBJ1-1 TRBV29-1
CASSSGLVGTGELFF TGTGCCAGCAGTTCGGGTCTAGTTGGAACCGGGGAGCTGTTTTTT . . TRBJ2-2 TRBV27
CAISETGAGANVLTF TGTGCCATCAGTGAGACAGGGGCTGGGGCCAACGTCCTGACTTTC many TRBD1 TRBJ2-6 TRBV10-3
CAISETTVNEKLFF TGTGCCATCAGTGAAACGACGGTTAATGAAAAACTGTTTTTT . . TRBJ1-4 TRBV10-3
CASTGIYPSGYTF TGTGCCAGCACCGGGATCTACCCCAGTGGCTACACCTTC many . TRBJ1-2 TRBV28
CSVGSFGTGLAKNIQYF TGCAGTGTAGGAAGCTTTGGGACAGGGCTAGCCAAAAACATTCAGTACTTC . TRBD1 TRBJ2-4 TRBV20-1
CAGSLSRGGYEQYF TGTGCCGGCAGTTTATCTAGAGGGGGCTACGAGCAATACTTC . TRBD1 TRBJ2-7 TRBV27
CASSLVDREREIGEQFF TGTGCCAGCAGTTTGGTAGACAGGGAGCGGGAGATAGGTGAGCAGTTCTTC . . TRBJ2-1 TRBV27
CASFGRDTGELFF TGTGCCAGCTTTGGCAGGGACACCGGGGAGCTGTTTTTT . . TRBJ2-2 TRBV14
CASSYRGTGELFF TGTGCCAGCAGTTACCGGGGCACCGGGGAGCTGTTTTTT many . TRBJ2-2 TRBV12-3/TRBV12-4
CASSLAAGSGELFF TGCGCCAGCAGCTTGGCGGCAGGGTCCGGGGAGCTGTTTTTT many . TRBJ2-2 TRBV5-1
CASSLGTSNQPQHF TGTGCCAGCAGTCTTGGGACTTCCAATCAGCCCCAGCATTTT many . TRBJ1-5 TRBV12-3/TRBV12-4
CASSESGTGTYEQYF TGTGCCAGCAGTGAATCGGGGACAGGAACCTACGAGCAGTACTTC . TRBD1 TRBJ2-7 TRBV2
CSARPLGGLGYGYTF TGCAGTGCTAGGCCCCTGGGGGGGTTGGGATATGGCTACACCTTC many . TRBJ1-2 TRBV20-1
CATSKLGAETEAFF TGTGCCACCAGCAAGTTAGGGGCTGAAACTGAAGCTTTCTTT many . TRBJ1-1 TRBV15
CASSLAGSEKLFF TGTGCCAGCAGCTTGGCGGGATCTGAAAAACTGTTTTTT few . TRBJ1-4 TRBV5-5
CASQRGGANEAFF TGTGCCAGCCAAAGGGGGGGGGCTAATGAAGCTTTCTTT many . TRBJ1-1 TRBV12-3/TRBV12-4
CSASLGPYENDYTF TGCAGTGCTAGTTTGGGACCCTATGAGAACGACTACACCTTC . . TRBJ1-2 TRBV20-1
CASSFYGRESHEQYF TGTGCCAGCAGCTTCTACGGGAGGGAATCACACGAGCAGTACTTC many TRBD2 TRBJ2-7 TRBV7-8
CASSRPGTGVKTEAFF TGTGCCAGCAGTCGTCCCGGGACAGGGGTAAAGACTGAAGCTTTCTTT many TRBD1 TRBJ1-1 TRBV28
CASRQQASNTGELFF TGTGCCAGCAGGCAGCAGGCGTCGAACACCGGGGAGCTGTTTTTT many . TRBJ2-2 TRBV6-1
CSARGWVSAGKETQYF TGCAGTGCTAGAGGTTGGGTTAGCGCCGGCAAAGAGACCCAGTACTTC many . TRBJ2-5 TRBV20-1
CASSYSSTIPDGYTF TGTGCCAGCAGTTACTCATCAACGATCCCTGATGGTTACACCTTC few . TRBJ1-2 TRBV6-5
CASSPNRGQGSYSNQPQHF TGTGCCAGCAGCCCTAACAGAGGACAGGGCAGTTATAGCAATCAGCCCCAGCATTTT . TRBD1 TRBJ1-5 TRBV6-1
CASSLTTGAPYNEQFF TGTGCCAGCAGCTTAACCACAGGGGCCCCCTACAATGAGCAGTTCTTC few TRBD1 TRBJ2-1 TRBV11-2
CASSLDSGSDEQFF TGTGCCAGCAGCTTGGATAGCGGGAGCGATGAGCAGTTCTTC once TRBD2 TRBJ2-1 TRBV11-1
CASSPDGTGGGSPLHF TGTGCCAGCAGTCCAGACGGGACAGGGGGAGGATCACCCCTCCACTTT many TRBD1 TRBJ1-6 TRBV28
CASSITSGRETQYF TGTGCCAGCAGTATAACTAGCGGCCGTGAGACCCAGTACTTC many TRBD2 TRBJ2-5 TRBV27